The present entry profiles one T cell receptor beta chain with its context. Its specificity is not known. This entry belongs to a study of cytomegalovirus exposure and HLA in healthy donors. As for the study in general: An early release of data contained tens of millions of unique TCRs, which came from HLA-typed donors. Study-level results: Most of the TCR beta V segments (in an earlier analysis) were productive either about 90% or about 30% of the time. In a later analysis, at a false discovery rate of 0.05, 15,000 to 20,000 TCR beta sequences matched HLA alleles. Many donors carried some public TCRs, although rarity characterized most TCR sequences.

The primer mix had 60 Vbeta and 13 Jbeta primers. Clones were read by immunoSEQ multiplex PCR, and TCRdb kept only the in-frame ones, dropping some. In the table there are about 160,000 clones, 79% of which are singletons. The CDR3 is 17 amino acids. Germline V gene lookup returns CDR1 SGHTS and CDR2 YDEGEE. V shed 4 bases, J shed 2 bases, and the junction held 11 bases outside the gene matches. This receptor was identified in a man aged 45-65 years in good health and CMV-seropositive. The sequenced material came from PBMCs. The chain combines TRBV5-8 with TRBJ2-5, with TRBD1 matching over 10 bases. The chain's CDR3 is CASSETGGLGKQETQYF. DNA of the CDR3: TGTGCCAGCAGCGAGACAGGGGGCCTTGGGAAACAAGAGACCCAGTACTTC.